The T cell receptor beta chain under discussion was sequenced for a study of T cells after yellow fever vaccination. The CDR3 is 20 residues long. Germline loops: CDR1 SGHVS, CDR2 FNYEAQ. Trimming shortened V by 5 bases and J by 0 bases, and 26 bases separated the two germline ends. General study points: Contamination of FACS-sorted repertoires by abundant clonotypes from the bulk population could occur. Most clones from primary vaccination were detected again post-booster (about 95% CD4, about 85% CD8). A weaker secondary response peaked on day 5, the primary on day 15.

A 5'RACE template-switching step, the method used to make TCR cDNA, added a universal primer site and UMIs. TCRdb analysed the 5' RACE reads with MiXCR anew, one entry per CDR3 protein. The sample carries roughly 68,000 distinct CDR3 sequences, over 6% recorded once. This clonotype has ten or more counts. Its cognate antigen is unknown. The V and J genes are TRBV7-6 and TRBJ2-1; D assignment may be TRBD1 or TRBD2 (5 bases each). This TCR derives from a man aged 18 to 29 who received the YFV17D yellow fever vaccine. The sample here was CD8+ T cells sorted from PBMCs, taken roughly 46 days after the first yellow fever vaccination. The CDR3 DNA follows: TGTGCCAGCAGCATCACCGTTCCGGGCCGAGGGACCCGCTCCTACAATGAGCAGTTCTTC. Amino acids: CASSITVPGRGTRSYNEQFF.